This T cell receptor beta chain was obtained from a study of CD8+CD57+ T cells in acquired aplastic anemia (dated by TCRdb to 2016 to 2019). Looking at the study overall: On average, sorted CD4+ and CD8+ cells yielded around 3.1 ug of extracted DNA, with a range of about 0.17 to 27.4 ug. CD8+CD57+ expansion was defined as frequency above the mean frequency observed in healthy subjects. Findings and caveats that apply to the study as a whole: Patients and healthy controls showed no significant difference in CD8+ Simpson's diversity (P=0.060). Around 27 CD8+ CDR3 sequences were shared between patients and controls but appeared highly expressed in patients and within their immunodominant clones.

According to the germline V gene, CDR1 reads SNHLY and CDR2 reads FYNNEI. The CDR3 spans 15 residues, from the cysteine through the phenylalanine. Only the CDR3 DNA is retained, 45 bases long and in frame from the first base. TCR beta VDJ combination and CDR3 sequence profiling used genomic DNA as the template. An Illumina HiSeq 2000 was used for TCR repertoire sequencing. As for how the authors treated the data: TRBV/TRBJ rearrangement plots, CDR3 size and DJ length profiles, and Simpson's diversity index were used to assess repertoires. Whichever DNA sequence was most abundant in the deep sequencing data was defined as the immunodominant clone. CDR3 amino acid sequences were checked for sharing across subjects and were also compared against the VDJdb database and published repertoires. Through fastp at Q25 and MiXCR, TCRdb rebuilt clones from the public reads, retaining in-frame beta chains. Entries are consolidated by CDR3 protein sequence, retaining the most common genes and DNA. The V and J calls were determined by TCRdb, not by the authors. The sample records approximately 300,000 distinct CDR3 sequences, roughly 53% of which are singletons. Of the sample, under 1.5% falls within the top ten clones.

Notes on this clonotype: Its antigen remains unidentified. A junction boundary mismatches the germline segment, possibly from a read error.

Patients chosen for sequencing had shown expansion of CD8+CD57+ cells by flow cytometry. Every patient had severe acquired aplastic anemia, diagnosed using the International Study of Aplastic Anemia and Agranulocytosis and Camitta criteria. No patient had received any therapy when blood was sampled. In this study, sorted CD4+ and CD8+ T cells from the blood of healthy subjects and of severe aplastic anemia patients had their TCR repertoires deep-sequenced. Patients were enrolled under clinicaltrials.gov protocols 00001620, 01623167, 00001397, 00071045, 00081523 and 00961064 in the USA. Ficoll-Paque density gradient centrifugation was used to isolate peripheral blood mononuclear cells. Before DNA was extracted, CD4+ and CD8+ T cells were sorted using either FACS or magnetic beads.

The rearrangement combines TRBV2 with TRBJ2-5, with 7 junctional bases fitting TRBD1. The clonotype originates from a human donor with aplastic anemia. Sequenced sample: sorted CD4+, CD8+, or CD8+CD57+ T cells (not recorded which) from PBMCs. The bases are TGTGCCACCAGTGATCTTACAGGGGCCCAAGAGACCCAGTACTTC. This codes for CATSDLTGAQETQYF.